A selection of T cell receptor beta chains follows, all from one sample in a study of shared clonotypes between healthy human individuals. The assay was immunoSEQ multiplex PCR, and TCRdb's table has in-frame clones only and misses some. Of 750,000 to 1,000,000 clones listed, almost 95% were seen once; the top ten hold 24%. Sequencing input: naive CD8+ T cells sorted from blood. Every receptor here comes from a young man in good health. Both conserved end residues are part of each CDR3. Each record gives: J gene, D gene, V gene, CDR3 protein, CDR3 DNA. D genes are given only for firm matches.

TRBJ2-7 . TRBV2 CASEEDTYEQYF TGTGCCTCCGAGGAGGACACCTACGAGCAGTACTTC
TRBJ1-2 . TRBV27 CASSLGRGWHGYTF TGTGCCAGCAGTTTAGGCAGGGGCTGGCATGGCTACACCTTC
TRBJ2-7 . TRBV7-9 CASSIVALGNEQYF TGTGCCAGCAGCATCGTGGCCCTCGGGAACGAGCAGTACTTC
TRBJ1-1 . TRBV27 CASSPTGNREAFF TGTGCCAGCAGTCCTACAGGGAACCGTGAAGCTTTCTTT
TRBJ2-7 . TRBV5-7 CASRQSIPGTLTSYEQYF TGTGCCAGCAGACAGAGCATCCCCGGGACACTGACCTCCTACGAGCAGTACTTC
TRBJ2-3 . TRBV9 CASSAVGRSADTDTQYF TGTGCCAGCAGCGCGGTTGGCAGGTCAGCAGACACAGATACGCAGTATTTT
TRBJ2-7 TRBD1 TRBV6-5 CASSFRQGGTYEQYF TGTGCCAGCAGCTTTCGACAGGGGGGGACCTACGAGCAGTACTTC
TRBJ2-4 . TRBV6-5 CASSSTTLAKNIQYF TGTGCCAGCAGTTCTACGACTCTAGCCAAAAACATTCAGTACTTC
TRBJ2-1 TRBD2 TRBV13 CASSLGLAGESSYNEQFF TGTGCCAGCAGCTTAGGACTAGCGGGAGAGAGCTCCTACAATGAGCAGTTCTTC
TRBJ1-4 TRBD1 TRBV7-4 CASSLPLTGTNEKLFF TGTGCCAGCAGCTTACCCTTGACAGGGACAAATGAAAAACTGTTTTTT
TRBJ2-1 . TRBV7-9 CASSLLTRDTYNEQFF TGTGCCAGCAGCTTACTTACCAGAGATACCTACAATGAGCAGTTCTTC
TRBJ1-2 . TRBV7-9 CASSPTGIYGYTF TGTGCCAGCAGCCCCACCGGGATATATGGCTACACCTTC
TRBJ2-4 . TRBV9 CASSPQGWSNIQYF TGTGCCAGCAGCCCTCAGGGGTGGTCAAACATTCAGTACTTC
TRBJ2-1 TRBD2 TRBV19 CASGTRAPYNEQFF TGTGCCAGTGGGACTAGGGCCCCCTACAATGAGCAGTTCTTC